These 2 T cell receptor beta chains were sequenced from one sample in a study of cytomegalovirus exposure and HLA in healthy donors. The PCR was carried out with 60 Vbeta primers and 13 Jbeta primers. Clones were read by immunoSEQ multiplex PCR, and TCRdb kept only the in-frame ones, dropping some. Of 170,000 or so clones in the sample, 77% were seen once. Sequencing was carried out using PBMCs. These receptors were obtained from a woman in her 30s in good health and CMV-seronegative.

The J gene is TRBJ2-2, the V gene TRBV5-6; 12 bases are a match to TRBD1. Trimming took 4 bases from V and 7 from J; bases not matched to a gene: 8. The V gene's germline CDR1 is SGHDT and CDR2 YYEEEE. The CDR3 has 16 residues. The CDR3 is CASSQPGQGASGELFF. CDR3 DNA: TGTGCCAGCAGCCAACCGGGACAGGGGGCGAGCGGGGAGCTGTTTTTT.

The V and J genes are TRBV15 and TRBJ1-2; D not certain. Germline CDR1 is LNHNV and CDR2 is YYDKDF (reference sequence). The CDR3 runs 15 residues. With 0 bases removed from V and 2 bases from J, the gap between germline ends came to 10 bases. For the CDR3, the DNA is TGTGCCACCAGCAGAGATCGGAGGGAAAACTATGGCTACACCTTC. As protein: CATSRDRRENYGYTF.